Below are 19 T cell receptor beta chains sequenced from a single sample in a study of cytomegalovirus exposure and HLA in healthy donors. The primer mix had 60 Vbeta and 13 Jbeta primers. Generated by immunoSEQ multiplex PCR, the TCRdb table keeps only in-frame clones and is missing some. The table records fewer than 130,000 clones, 70% to 80% of them present only once. Sequenced sample: PBMCs. The receptors derive from a man aged 50 to 59 in good health and CMV-seropositive.

V is TRBV27 and J is TRBJ1-4; 9 nucleotides line up with TRBD1. V was pared by 5 bases and J by 5 bases, with 3 bases of the junction left unmatched. The CDR3 contains 14 residues. The germline V gene has CDR1 MNHEY and CDR2 SMNVEV (reference sequence). CDR3 DNA: TGTGCCAGCAGTCCAGGGACAGGGAATGAAAAACTGTTTTTT. Residues: CASSPGTGNEKLFF.

This chain joins TRBV18 and TRBJ1-1; 8 bases agree with TRBD1. This CDR3 contains 16 residues. The V segment lost 3 bases and the J segment 2 bases; nucleotides outside the gene matches: 8. Germline CDR1 reads KGHSH; CDR2 reads LQKENI. The CDR3 here is CASSPRQGFRNTEAFF. The CDR3 DNA reads TGTGCCAGCTCACCCAGACAGGGGTTCCGAAACACTGAAGCTTTCTTT. The variable domain in full, with the rest retrieved from reference TRBV18 and TRBJ1-1, is NAGVMQNPRHLVRRRGQEARLRCSPMKGHSHVYWYRQLPEEGLKFMVYLQKENIIDESGMPKERFSAEFPKEGPSILRIQQVVRGDSAAYFCASSPRQGFRNTEAFFGQGTRLTVV.

This clone was recorded once. A much bigger clone sits one base away, suggesting this may be a read error. The chain is built from TRBV10-3 and TRBJ2-5; 11 nucleotides match TRBD2. The DNA end favors TRBJ2-7, so the J call may be wrong. CDR1 is ENHRY and CDR2 is SYGVKD in the germline V gene. The CDR3 contains 16 residues. CDR3 nucleotide sequence: TGTGCCATTAGTGAGGGACTAGCGGACTTAGGGTACGAGCAGTACTTC. It codes for CAISEGLADLGYEQYF.

The chain has TRBV2 and TRBJ2-3; 7 bases match TRBD2. With 8 bases clipped from V and 1 base from J, the junction kept 9 bases outside the gene matches. Germline V gene data show CDR1 as SNHLY and CDR2 as FYNNEI. This CDR3 is built from 15 residues. The CDR3 DNA follows: TGTGCCAGCTCCGAGGGACTACTAGGCACAGATACGCAGTATTTT. This gives the protein CASSEGLLGTDTQYF. Variable domain in full (rest from reference TRBV2 and TRBJ2-3): EPEVTQTPSHQVTQMGQEVILRCVPISNHLYFYWYRQILGQKVEFLVSFYNNEISEKSEIFDDQFSVERPDGSNFTLKIRSTKLEDSAMYFCASSEGLLGTDTQYFGPGTRLTVL.

V usage is TRBV5-1 and J usage is TRBJ2-2; 9 bases are a match to TRBD2. V lost 6 bases, J lost 3 bases, and 3 bases stayed unmatched. The CDR3 has 14 residues. Germline V gene lookup returns CDR1 SGHRS and CDR2 YFSETQ. The CDR3 nucleotides are TGCGCCAGCACCCGGACTAGCGACACCGGGGAGCTGTTTTTT. Amino acid sequence: CASTRTSDTGELFF.

The chain uses TRBV6-1 and TRBJ2-7; no clear D. Trimming pared 1 base from V and 0 bases from J, leaving 10 bases between. CDR1 and CDR2 (germline): MNHNS, SASEGT. The CDR3 runs 15 residues. The CDR3, as DNA: TGTGCCAGCAGTGAAGTCCCGCAGGCCTCCTACGAGCAGTACTTC. This sequence encodes CASSEVPQASYEQYF.

This clone was detected a few times. This rearrangement joins TRBV5-1 to TRBJ1-1; D might be TRBD1 (6 bases). Trimming took 0 bases from V and 4 from J, leaving 13 bases between them. The germline CDR1 and CDR2 sequences are SGHRS and YFSETQ. This CDR3 has 15 residues. The CDR3 spells CASSLDRVDSTEAFF. CDR3 in DNA: TGCGCCAGCAGCTTGGACAGGGTAGACAGCACTGAAGCTTTCTTT.

This clone has only one observation. The CDR3 nucleotides are TGTGCCACCACCTCGTCGGGGTTAGCTAACTATGGCTACACCTTC. This gives the protein CATTSSGLANYGYTF. The chain couples TRBV27 to TRBJ1-2; D uncertain. Trimming stripped 10 bases from V and 0 bases from J, with 18 bases between. Germline values: CDR1 MNHEY, CDR2 SMNVEV (reference sequence). The CDR3 contains 15 residues.

The chain combines TRBV10-3 with TRBJ2-7, with D unresolved. Between the trimmed V and J ends, which lost 0 bases and 6 bases, there was a span of 9 bases. Germline CDR1 ENHRY, CDR2 SYGVKD. The CDR3 has 13 amino acids. The CDR3: CAISESQWSEQYF. The DNA for the CDR3 is TGTGCCATCAGTGAGTCGCAGTGGAGCGAGCAGTACTTC.

The gene calls are TRBV9 and TRBJ1-1; TRBD1 aligns across 11 bases. The CDR3 totals 15 residues. With 0 bases clipped from V and 3 bases from J, the junction kept 1 base outside the gene matches. In germline, CDR1 is SGDLS, CDR2 YYNGEE. The CDR3 spells CASSVGTGGDTEAFF. Written as DNA, the CDR3 is TGTGCCAGCAGCGTAGGGACAGGGGGCGACACTGAAGCTTTCTTT.

The chain is built from TRBV7-3 and TRBJ2-2; D remains ambiguous. Germline V CDR1 and CDR2: SGHTA, FQGTGA. The CDR3 runs to 13 residues. Trimming took 1 base from V and 5 from J, leaving 5 bases between them. The chain's CDR3 is CASSLITTGELFF. CDR3 sequence (DNA): TGTGCCAGCAGCTTAATAACAACCGGGGAGCTGTTTTTT. The full variable domain, with the rest looked up from reference TRBV7-3 and TRBJ2-2, is GAGVSQTPSNKVTEKGKYVELRCDPISGHTALYWYRQSLGQGPEFLIYFQGTGAADDSGLPNDRFFAVRPEGSVSTLKIQRTERGDSAVYLCASSLITTGELFFGEGSRLTVL.

The chain has TRBV5-1 and TRBJ1-2; no firm D call. The CDR3 extends over 14 amino acids. Trimming cost V 0 bases and J 3 bases, with 9 bases left between them. Per the germline V gene, CDR1 is SGHRS and CDR2 is YFSETQ. Written as DNA, the CDR3 is TGCGCCAGCAGCTTGGGACTAGTGGACTATGGCTACACCTTC. As protein: CASSLGLVDYGYTF.

The rearrangement links TRBV7-2 to TRBJ2-5; 10 bases are a match to TRBD2. V shed 0 bases and J 5 bases; nucleotides not matched to a gene: 12. The CDR3 is 18 residues long. From germline, CDR1 is SGHTA and CDR2 FQGNSA. Here the CDR3 DNA reads TGTGCCAGCAGCTTAGCGAACGTAGCGGGAGGAAGCGGGGAGACCCAGTACTTC. Protein sequence: CASSLANVAGGSGETQYF.

The chain couples TRBV2 to TRBJ1-2; no definite D call. Germline-derived CDR1 and CDR2 are SNHLY and FYNNEI. The CDR3 runs to 11 residues. Trimming shortened V by 8 bases and J by 7 bases, and 11 bases separated the two germline ends. The DNA of the CDR3 is TGTGCCAGCCTCGAGGAAGGTGGCTACACCTTC. It yields the protein CASLEEGGYTF.

The chain links TRBV19 to TRBJ1-5; a possible D gene is TRBD1 (6 bases). The CDR3 is made up of 13 amino acids. The V end lost 3 bases, the J end lost 6 bases, and 9 bases lay between the germline ends. Germline values: CDR1 LNHDA, CDR2 SQIVND (reference sequence). The CDR3 DNA reads TGTGCCAGTAGTATCAGGGGTAGTCAGCCCCAGCATTTT. It is translated as CASSIRGSQPQHF.

This clone has just a few counts. The gene calls are TRBV7-3 and TRBJ1-3; TRBD1 might be the D (6 bases). There are 15 residues in the CDR3. Looked up from germline, CDR1 is SGHTA and CDR2 is FQGTGA. Deletions cut 2 bases from V and 2 bases from J, with 10 bases between. CDR3 DNA: TGTGCCAGCAGCTTATCAGGGGCGGCTGGAAACACCATATATTTT. This encodes CASSLSGAAGNTIYF.

V and J are TRBV29-1 and TRBJ1-1; D may be TRBD1 (6 bases). Trimming took 6 bases from V and 5 from J, leaving 16 bases between them. The CDR3 loop spans 13 amino acids. Germline-derived CDR1 and CDR2 are SQVTM and ANQGSEA. In DNA form, the CDR3 reads TGCAGCGTGGGCTCGGCAGGGGAGACTGAAGCTTTCTTT. It translates to CSVGSAGETEAFF.

The chain is built from TRBV5-6 and TRBJ1-2; 7 bases fit TRBD1. V gave up 3 bases and J gave up 4 bases; unmatched junction bases: 3. CDR1 and CDR2 (germline): SGHDT, YYEEEE. CDR3 length: 13 amino acids. Here the CDR3 reads CASSYRGGYGYTF. The CDR3 DNA sequence: TGTGCCAGCAGCTACAGGGGAGGCTATGGCTACACCTTC.

Here the CDR3 reads CASSSPRREGNEQFF. Written as DNA, the CDR3 is TGTGCCAGCAGCTCCCCCCGGCGGGAGGGCAATGAGCAGTTCTTC. The chain joins TRBV11-2 to TRBJ2-1; 9 nucleotides align to TRBD2. CDR3 length equals 15 residues. The V segment lost 4 bases and the J segment 6 bases; nucleotides outside the gene matches: 7. CDR1 SGHAT and CDR2 FQNNGV come from the germline V gene.